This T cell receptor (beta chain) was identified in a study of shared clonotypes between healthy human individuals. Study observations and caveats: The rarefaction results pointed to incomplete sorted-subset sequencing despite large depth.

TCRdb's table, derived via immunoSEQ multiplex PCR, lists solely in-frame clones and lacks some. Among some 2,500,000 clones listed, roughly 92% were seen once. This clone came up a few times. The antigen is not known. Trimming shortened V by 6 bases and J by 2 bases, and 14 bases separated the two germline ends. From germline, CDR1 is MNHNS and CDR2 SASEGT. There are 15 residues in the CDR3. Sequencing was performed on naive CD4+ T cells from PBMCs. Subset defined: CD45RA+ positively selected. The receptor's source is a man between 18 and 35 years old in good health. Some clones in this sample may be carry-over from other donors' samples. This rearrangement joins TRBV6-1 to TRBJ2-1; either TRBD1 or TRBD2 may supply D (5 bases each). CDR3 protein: CASRLGTPPYNEQFF. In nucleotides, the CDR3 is TGTGCCAGCAGACTCGGGACCCCACCCTACAATGAGCAGTTCTTC.